This entry lists 10 T cell receptor beta chains sequenced from one sample in a study of blood T cells in healthy people across ages (dated by TCRdb to 2014 to 2015). The library was made by 5' RACE. Sequencer: Illumina HiSeq 2500. The second PCR ran for roughly 6 to 11 cycles and used a J-beta primer mix along with a sample-barcoded 5' primer. TCRdb ran its own pipeline on the public reads, namely fastp trimming at Q25 and MiXCR clone calling, and kept in-frame beta chains. Rows merge per CDR3 protein into single entries with the most common DNA and genes. For this sample there are around 1,500,000 distinct CDR3 sequences; roughly 45% appear just once. 7% to 9.5% of the sample lies in the top ten. Input material: blood. The receptor set was obtained from a woman aged 18-35 years in good health.

In DNA, the CDR3 is TGTGCCAGCAGGGATACCGGGACATCGGGCCATGGCTACACCTTC. Translation gives CASRDTGTSGHGYTF. The V call is TRBV2, the J call TRBJ1-2, with D perhaps matching TRBD1 (6 bases). The CDR3 length is 15 residues. V lost 6 bases to trimming and J lost 6 bases, with 20 bases between them. Germline CDR1 SNHLY, CDR2 FYNNEI.

This chain's CDR3 is CASSLPAGWGKTAYEQYF. The CDR3 coding sequence is TGTGCCAGCAGCTTACCTGCGGGGTGGGGCAAAACTGCCTACGAGCAGTACTTC. The chain couples TRBV7-2 to TRBJ2-7, with a weak D call TRBD2 (6 bases). In germline, CDR1 is SGHTA, CDR2 FQGNSA. Trimming took 2 bases from V and 2 from J, leaving 22 bases between them. The CDR3 consists of 18 residues.

V gene TRBV9 combines with J gene TRBJ2-5; D perhaps matches TRBD2 (6 bases). The V end was cut by 3 bases, the J end by 5 bases, with 14 bases between. CDR1 and CDR2 from the germline V gene are SGDLS and YYNGEE. The CDR3 totals 14 residues. CDR3: CASSAGGPDETQYF. The CDR3 DNA reads TGTGCCAGCAGCGCAGGAGGGCCGGATGAGACCCAGTACTTC.

This clonotype has a handful of counts. V is TRBV10-2 and J is TRBJ2-7; no clear D. Germline-derived CDR1 and CDR2 are WSHSY and SAAADI. V shed 6 bases and J shed 2 bases, with 11 bases lying between them. This CDR3 has 13 residues. The CDR3 nucleotides read TGCGCCAGCAGGGCAGGCCTTACCTACGAGCAGTACTTC. Its protein product is CASRAGLTYEQYF.

The chain carries TRBV6-6 and TRBJ1-1; no reliable D call. Trimming stripped 4 bases from V and 8 bases from J, with 14 bases between. The CDR3 is made up of 13 amino acids. Germline assignment: CDR1 MNHNY and CDR2 SVGAGI (reference sequence). In DNA, the CDR3 is TGTGCCAGCAGTTTTCCCTTGGGAGAAGAAGCTTTCTTT. Its protein is CASSFPLGEEAFF.

This clonotype turned up a few times. The genes are TRBV28 and TRBJ1-5, with 8 bases matching TRBD1. CDR1 and CDR2 (germline): MDHEN, SYDVKM. V shed 7 bases and J 6 bases; nucleotides not matched to a gene: 5. This CDR3 contains 13 residues. CDR3 in DNA: TGTGCCAGCATAAGACAGGGGTCTCAGCCCCAGCATTTT. Translated, it gives CASIRQGSQPQHF.

The chain has TRBV27 and TRBJ1-1; maybe TRBD1 (5 bases). CDR1 MNHEY and CDR2 SMNVEV come from the germline V gene (reference sequence). The CDR3 contains 14 residues. V was trimmed by 6 bases and J by 4 bases, leaving 15 bases between them. The CDR3 is CASSKRGRGTEAFF. Written as DNA, the CDR3 is TGTGCCAGCAGCAAACGGGGAAGGGGCACTGAAGCTTTCTTT.

Notes on this clonotype: A junction boundary mismatches the germline segment, possibly from a read error. The chain couples TRBV3-1 to TRBJ1-1; weak D call: TRBD1 (5 bases). This CDR3 comprises 13 residues. Germline V CDR1 and CDR2: LGHDT, YNNKEL (reference sequence). For the CDR3, the DNA is TGTGCCAGCAACCAAGATTCGGGGGCTGAAGCTTTCTTT. The encoded protein is CASNQDSGAEAFF.

Turning to this clonotype: At one end the junction does not follow the germline gene, possibly because of a read error. The rearrangement links TRBV6-1 to TRBJ2-1; perhaps TRBD2 as D (5 bases). CDR3 length: 16 amino acids. Germline CDR1 reads MNHNS; CDR2 reads SASEGT. CDR3 DNA: TGCGCCAGCACCCAGTGGGTTAGGGAGTTCTACAATGAGCAGTTCTTC. Translating gives CASTQWVREFYNEQFF.

With respect to this clonotype: At one boundary the junction diverges from the germline segment, which might be a read error. This sequence joins TRBV5-1 and TRBJ2-1; TRBD2 might be the D (5 bases). The CDR3 is 16 residues long. Germline CDR1 and CDR2: SGHRS and YFSETQ. The CDR3 DNA follows: TGCGCCAGCCGCTTGGGAGCCAGAAGCTCCTACAATGAGCAGTTCTTC. It yields the protein CASRLGARSSYNEQFF.